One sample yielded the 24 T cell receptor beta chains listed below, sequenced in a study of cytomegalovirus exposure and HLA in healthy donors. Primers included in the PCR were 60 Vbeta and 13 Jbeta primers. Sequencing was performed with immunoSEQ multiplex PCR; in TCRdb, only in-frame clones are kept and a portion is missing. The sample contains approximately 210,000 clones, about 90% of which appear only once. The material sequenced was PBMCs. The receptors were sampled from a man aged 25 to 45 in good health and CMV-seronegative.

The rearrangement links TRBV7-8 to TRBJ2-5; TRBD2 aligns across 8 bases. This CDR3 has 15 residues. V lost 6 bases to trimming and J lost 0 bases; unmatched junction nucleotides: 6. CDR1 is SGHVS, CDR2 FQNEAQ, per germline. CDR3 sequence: CASRPAGGYQETQYF. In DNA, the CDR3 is TGTGCCAGCAGGCCCGCGGGGGGTTACCAAGAGACCCAGTACTTC.

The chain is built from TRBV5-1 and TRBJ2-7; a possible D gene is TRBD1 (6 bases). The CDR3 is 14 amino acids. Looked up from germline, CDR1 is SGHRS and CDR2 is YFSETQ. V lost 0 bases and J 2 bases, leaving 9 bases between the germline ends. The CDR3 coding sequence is TGCGCCAGCAGCTTGGTCCCAGGGGCCTACGAGCAGTACTTC. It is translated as CASSLVPGAYEQYF.

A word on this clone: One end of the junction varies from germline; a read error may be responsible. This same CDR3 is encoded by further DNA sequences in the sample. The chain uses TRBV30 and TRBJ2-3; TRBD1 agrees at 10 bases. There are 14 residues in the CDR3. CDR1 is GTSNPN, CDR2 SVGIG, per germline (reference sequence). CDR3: CAWLTGQGTDTQYF. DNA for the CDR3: TGTGCCTGGTTAACGGGACAGGGGACAGACACGCAGTATTTT.

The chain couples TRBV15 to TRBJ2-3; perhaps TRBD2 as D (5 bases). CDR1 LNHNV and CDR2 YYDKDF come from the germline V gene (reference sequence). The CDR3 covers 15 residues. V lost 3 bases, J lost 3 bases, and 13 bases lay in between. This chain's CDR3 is CATSSGGVGTDTQYF. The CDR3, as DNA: TGTGCCACCAGCAGCGGAGGAGTTGGTACAGATACGCAGTATTTT. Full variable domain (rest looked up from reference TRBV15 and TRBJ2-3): DAMVIQNPRYQVTQFGKPVTLSCSQTLNHNVMYWYQQKSSQAPKLLFHYYDKDFNNEADTPDNFQSRRPNTSFCFLDIRSPGLGDTAMYLCATSSGGVGTDTQYFGPGTRLTVL.

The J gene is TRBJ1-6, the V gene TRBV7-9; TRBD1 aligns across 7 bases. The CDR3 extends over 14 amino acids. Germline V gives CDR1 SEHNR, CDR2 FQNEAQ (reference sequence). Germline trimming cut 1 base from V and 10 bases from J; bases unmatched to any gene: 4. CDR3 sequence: CASSLGQGTSPLHF. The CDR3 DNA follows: TGTGCCAGCAGCTTAGGACAGGGTACATCACCCCTCCACTTT. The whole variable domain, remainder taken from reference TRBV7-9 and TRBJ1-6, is DTGVSQNPRHKITKRGQNVTFRCDPISEHNRLYWYRQTLGQGPEFLTYFQNEAQLEKSRLLSDRFSAERPKGSFSTLEIQRTEQGDSAMYLCASSLGQGTSPLHFGNGTRLTVT.

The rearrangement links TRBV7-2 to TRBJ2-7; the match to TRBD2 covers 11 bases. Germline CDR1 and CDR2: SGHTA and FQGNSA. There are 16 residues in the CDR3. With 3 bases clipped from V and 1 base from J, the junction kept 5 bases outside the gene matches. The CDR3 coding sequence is TGTGCCAGCAGCTTGAGGGGACTAGCGGCATCCTACGAGCAGTACTTC. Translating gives CASSLRGLAASYEQYF.

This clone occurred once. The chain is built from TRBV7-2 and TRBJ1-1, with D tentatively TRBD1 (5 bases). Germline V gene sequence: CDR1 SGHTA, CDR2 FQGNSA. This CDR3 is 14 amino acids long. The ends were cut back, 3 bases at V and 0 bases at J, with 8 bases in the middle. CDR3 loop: CASSLDTLNTEAFF. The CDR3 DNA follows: TGTGCCAGCAGCTTGGACACCTTGAACACTGAAGCTTTCTTT. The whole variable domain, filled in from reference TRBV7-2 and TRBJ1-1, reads GAGVSQSPSNKVTEKGKDVELRCDPISGHTALYWYRQSLGQGLEFLIYFQGNSAPDKSGLPSDRFSAERTGGSVSTLTIQRTQQEDSAVYLCASSLDTLNTEAFFGQGTRLTVV.

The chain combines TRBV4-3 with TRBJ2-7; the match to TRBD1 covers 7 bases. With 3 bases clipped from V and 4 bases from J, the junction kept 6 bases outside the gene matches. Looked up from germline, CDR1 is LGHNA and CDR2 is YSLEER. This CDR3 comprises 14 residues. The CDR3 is CASSQDRSTYEQYF. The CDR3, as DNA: TGCGCCAGCAGCCAGGACAGGAGCACTTACGAGCAGTACTTC.

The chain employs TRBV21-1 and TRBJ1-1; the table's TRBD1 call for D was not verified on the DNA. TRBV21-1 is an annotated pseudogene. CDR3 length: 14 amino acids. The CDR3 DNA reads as TGTGCCAGCAGCAGGGGGACAGCGAACACTGAAGCTTTCTTT. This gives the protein CASSRGTANTEAFF.

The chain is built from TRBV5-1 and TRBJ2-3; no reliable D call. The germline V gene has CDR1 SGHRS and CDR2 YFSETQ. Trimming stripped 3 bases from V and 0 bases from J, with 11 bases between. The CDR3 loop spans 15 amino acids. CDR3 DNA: TGCGCCAGCAGCTCCATTGTAGCAAGCACAGATACGCAGTATTTT. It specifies CASSSIVASTDTQYF.

This chain's CDR3 is CASSLEGLIHGEQFF. Written as DNA, the CDR3 is TGTGCCAGCAGTTTAGAGGGACTAATCCATGGAGAGCAGTTCTTC. This rearrangement joins TRBV28 to TRBJ2-1; 7 bases line up with TRBD2. The CDR3 contains 15 residues. CDR1 MDHEN and CDR2 SYDVKM come from the germline V gene. J gave up 10 bases and V 2 bases, and 11 bases lay outside the gene matches.

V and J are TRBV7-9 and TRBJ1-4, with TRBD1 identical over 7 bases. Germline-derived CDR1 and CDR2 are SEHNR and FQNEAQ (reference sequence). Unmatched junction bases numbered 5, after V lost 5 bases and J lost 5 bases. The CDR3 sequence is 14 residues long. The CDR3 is CASSAGQRNEKLFF. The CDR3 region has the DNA TGTGCCAGCAGCGCGGGACAGCGAAATGAAAAACTGTTTTTT.

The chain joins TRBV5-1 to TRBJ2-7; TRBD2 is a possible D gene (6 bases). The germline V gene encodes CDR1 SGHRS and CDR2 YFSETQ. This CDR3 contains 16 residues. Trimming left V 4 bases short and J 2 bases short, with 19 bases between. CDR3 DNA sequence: TGCGCCAGCAGCGGATCTCCTACTAGCAGGACCTACGAGCAGTACTTC. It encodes CASSGSPTSRTYEQYF.

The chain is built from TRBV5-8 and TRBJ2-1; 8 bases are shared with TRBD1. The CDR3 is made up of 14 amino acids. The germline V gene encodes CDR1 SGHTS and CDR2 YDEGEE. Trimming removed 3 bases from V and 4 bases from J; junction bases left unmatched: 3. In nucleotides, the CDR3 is TGTGCCAGCAGCTGGGGGACAGGATACAATGAGCAGTTCTTC. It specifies CASSWGTGYNEQFF.

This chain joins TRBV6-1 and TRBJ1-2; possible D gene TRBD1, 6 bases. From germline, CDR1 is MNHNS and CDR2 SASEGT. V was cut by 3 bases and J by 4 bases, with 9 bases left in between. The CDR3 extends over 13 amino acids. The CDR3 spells CASSDTDSYGYTF. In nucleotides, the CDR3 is TGTGCCAGCAGTGATACGGACAGCTATGGCTACACCTTC.

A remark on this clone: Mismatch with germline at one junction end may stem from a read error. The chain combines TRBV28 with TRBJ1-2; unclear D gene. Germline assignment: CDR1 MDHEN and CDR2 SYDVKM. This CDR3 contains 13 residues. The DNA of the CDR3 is TGTGCCAGCGGATTCCGGCATAACTATGGCCACACCTTC. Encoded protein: CASGFRHNYGHTF.

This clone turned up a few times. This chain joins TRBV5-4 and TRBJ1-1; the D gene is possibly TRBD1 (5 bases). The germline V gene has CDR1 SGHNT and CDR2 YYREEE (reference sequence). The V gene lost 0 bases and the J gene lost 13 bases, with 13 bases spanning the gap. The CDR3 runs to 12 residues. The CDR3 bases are TGTGCCAGCAGCTTGGACGCCGGGGGAGGTTTCTTT. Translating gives CASSLDAGGGFF. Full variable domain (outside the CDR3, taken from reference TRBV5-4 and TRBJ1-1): ETGVTQSPTHLIKTRGQQVTLRCSSQSGHNTVSWYQQALGQGPQFIFQYYREEENGRGNFPPRFSGLQFPNYSSELNVNALELDDSALYLCASSLDAGGGFFGQGTRLTVV.

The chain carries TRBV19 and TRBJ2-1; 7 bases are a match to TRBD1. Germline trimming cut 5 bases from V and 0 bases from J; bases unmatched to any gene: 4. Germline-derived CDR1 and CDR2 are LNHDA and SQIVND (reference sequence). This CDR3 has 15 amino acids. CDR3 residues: CASSLGQSSYNEQFF. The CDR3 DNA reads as TGTGCCAGTAGTTTGGGACAGAGCTCCTACAATGAGCAGTTCTTC.

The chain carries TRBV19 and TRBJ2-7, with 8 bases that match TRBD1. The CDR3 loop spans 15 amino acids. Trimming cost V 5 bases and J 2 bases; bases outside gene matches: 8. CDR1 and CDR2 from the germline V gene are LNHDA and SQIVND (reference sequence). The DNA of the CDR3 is TGTGCCAGTAGTTTCACAGGACAGGGAGCCTACGAGCAGTACTTC. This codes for CASSFTGQGAYEQYF.

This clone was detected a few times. Written as DNA, the CDR3 is TGTGCCTGGAGTGTTCTTAACACCATATATTTT. Its translation is CAWSVLNTIYF. This chain links TRBV30 with TRBJ1-3; D call uncertain. The CDR3 has 11 residues. Germline V CDR1 and CDR2: GTSNPN, SVGIG (reference sequence). V was clipped by 0 bases and J by 7 bases, with 4 bases between them.

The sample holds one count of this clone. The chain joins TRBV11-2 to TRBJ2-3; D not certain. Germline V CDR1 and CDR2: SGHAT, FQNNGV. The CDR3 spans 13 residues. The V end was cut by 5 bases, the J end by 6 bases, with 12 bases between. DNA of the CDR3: TGTGCCAGCAGCCAGCCACCCAGGGATACGCAGTATTTT. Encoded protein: CASSQPPRDTQYF.

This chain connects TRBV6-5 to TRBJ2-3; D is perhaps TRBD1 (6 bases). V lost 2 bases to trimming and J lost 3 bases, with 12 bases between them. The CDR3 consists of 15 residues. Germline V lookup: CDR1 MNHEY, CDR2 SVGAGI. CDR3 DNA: TGTGCCAGCAGTTACGGCAGGGGTAGGACAGATACGCAGTATTTT. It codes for CASSYGRGRTDTQYF.

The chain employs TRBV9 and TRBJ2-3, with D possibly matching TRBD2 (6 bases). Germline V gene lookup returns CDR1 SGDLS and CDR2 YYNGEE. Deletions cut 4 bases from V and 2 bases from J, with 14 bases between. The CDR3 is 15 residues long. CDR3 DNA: TGTGCCAGCAGCCCCCGGAGGGCCCCCACAGATACGCAGTATTTT. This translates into CASSPRRAPTDTQYF. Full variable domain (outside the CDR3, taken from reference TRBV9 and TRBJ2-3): DSGVTQTPKHLITATGQRVTLRCSPRSGDLSVYWYQQSLDQGLQFLIQYYNGEERAKGNILERFSAQQFPDLHSELNLSSLELGDSALYFCASSPRRAPTDTQYFGPGTRLTVL.

The CDR3 nucleotides read TGTGCCAGCAGTCGAACAGGGGGCGCCCGCTATGGCTACACCTTC. Translating it yields CASSRTGGARYGYTF. The chain joins TRBV6-5 to TRBJ1-2; 9 positions agree with TRBD1. The J segment lost 4 bases and the V segment lost 5 bases, leaving 8 bases of the junction unmatched. The CDR3 has 15 amino acids. Germline lookup yields CDR1 MNHEY and CDR2 SVGAGI.